This TCR beta chain was profiled in a study of blood T cell repertoires in COVID-19. Looking at the study overall: The origin of the acute and convalescent COVID-19 samples was the United States, Italy and Spain.

V was cut by 2 bases and J by 13 bases, with 8 bases left in between. CDR1 is KGHDR and CDR2 is SFDVKD in the germline V gene. The CDR3 is 11 amino acids. Using immunoSEQ multiplex PCR, the repertoire was profiled, and TCRdb retains in-frame clones only, with some absent. Of about 250,000 clones in the sample, around 88% were seen once. This sequence joins TRBV24-1 and TRBJ2-1, with D unresolved. The sample taken for sequencing was peripheral blood. This sequence was found in a woman in her twenties or thirties with COVID-19, enrolled during active disease. The CDR3 loop is CATSDWQLQFF. The CDR3 DNA reads as TGTGCCACCAGTGATTGGCAGTTACAGTTCTTC.